The clone carrying this TCR beta chain was seen a few times. The data were obtained in a study of T-cell reconstitution after alpha-beta-depleted transplantation in children. Researchers prepared the TCRbeta library using unique molecular identifiers, the study reports. TCRdb passed the PCR reads through MiXCR, listing each CDR3 protein once. The repertoire has around 600,000 distinct CDR3 sequences, about 15% of them found once; the top ten carry approximately 1.1%. Source: PBMCs from the stem cell graft donor, taken from the stem cell graft. This TCR was recovered from a human donor who donated a stem cell graft to a child with acute myeloid leukemia.

CDR3 residues: CASSERGGDTQYF. The DNA for the CDR3 is TGTGCCAGCAGCGAGCGGGGCGGAGATACGCAGTATTTT. V gene TRBV11-2 combines with J gene TRBJ2-3, with 7 positions matching TRBD2. The CDR3 is made up of 13 amino acids. In germline, CDR1 is SGHAT, CDR2 FQNNGV. Trimming cost V 5 bases and J 5 bases; bases outside gene matches: 4.